What follows describes a single T cell receptor (beta chain). Germline assignment: CDR1 MNHNS and CDR2 SASEGT. V was trimmed by 2 bases and J by 7 bases, leaving 12 bases between them. This CDR3 is built from 15 residues. The sample comes from a study of blood T cell repertoires in COVID-19. Whole-study context: Acute and convalescent COVID-19 samples came from the United States, Italy and Spain. Sources were T cells, B-cell-depleted T cells, or PBMCs; the material itself was cDNA or gDNA.

The table came from immunoSEQ multiplex PCR; TCRdb's copy has only in-frame clones and leaves some out. The table lists a few hundred thousand clones, around 87% of them singletons. The source of this sequence is a woman in her forties with COVID-19, enrolled during active disease. The V call is TRBV6-1, the J call TRBJ1-6; D might be TRBD1 (6 bases). The sample taken for sequencing was peripheral blood. In DNA, the CDR3 is TGTGCCAGCAGTGAATTGGAGGGGGGGAATTCACCCCTCCACTTT. It codes for CASSELEGGNSPLHF.